This T cell receptor beta chain was identified in a study of blood T cell repertoires in COVID-19. At the level of the study: The study drew acute and convalescent COVID-19 samples from the United States, Italy and Spain.

Original methodology: Quantification of nucleated cells was approximated via reference gene primer amplification. Generated by immunoSEQ multiplex PCR, the TCRdb table keeps only in-frame clones and is missing some. D and trimming come from the DNA, and the V and J calls and clone size come from that table. Among hundreds of thousands of clones listed, around 88% were seen once. Those enrolled in Seattle joined during active infection and were followed longitudinally afterward. The CDR3 covers 15 residues. Unmatched junction bases numbered 1, after V lost 0 bases and J lost 2 bases. Germline CDR1 is MNHEY and CDR2 is SVGAGI.

The chain carries TRBV6-5 and TRBJ2-7; TRBD1 matches at 10 bases. The sequence was obtained from a woman between 65 and 79 years old with COVID-19, enrolled during active disease. Sequencing was performed on peripheral blood. The CDR3 DNA reads TGTGCCAGCAGTTACTCGGACAGGGGGACCTACGAGCAGTACTTC. It codes for CASSYSDRGTYEQYF.